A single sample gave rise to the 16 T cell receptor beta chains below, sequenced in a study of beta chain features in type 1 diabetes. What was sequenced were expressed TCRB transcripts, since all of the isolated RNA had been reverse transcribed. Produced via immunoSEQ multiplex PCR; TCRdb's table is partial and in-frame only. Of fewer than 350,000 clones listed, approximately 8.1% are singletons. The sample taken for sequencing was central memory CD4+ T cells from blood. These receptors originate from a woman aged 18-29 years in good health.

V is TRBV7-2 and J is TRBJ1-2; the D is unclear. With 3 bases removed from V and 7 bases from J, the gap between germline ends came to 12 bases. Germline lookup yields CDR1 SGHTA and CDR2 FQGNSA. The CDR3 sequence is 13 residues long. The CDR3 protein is CASSFQRDSGYTF. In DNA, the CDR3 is TGTGCCAGCAGCTTCCAACGGGATAGTGGCTACACCTTC.

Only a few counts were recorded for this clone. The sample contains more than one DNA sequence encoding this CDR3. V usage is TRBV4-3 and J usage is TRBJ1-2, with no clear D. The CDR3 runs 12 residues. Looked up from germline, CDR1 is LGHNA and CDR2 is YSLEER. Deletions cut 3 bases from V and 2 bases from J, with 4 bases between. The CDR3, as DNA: TGCGCCAGCAGCCAGGGGAACTATGGCTACACCTTC. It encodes CASSQGNYGYTF.

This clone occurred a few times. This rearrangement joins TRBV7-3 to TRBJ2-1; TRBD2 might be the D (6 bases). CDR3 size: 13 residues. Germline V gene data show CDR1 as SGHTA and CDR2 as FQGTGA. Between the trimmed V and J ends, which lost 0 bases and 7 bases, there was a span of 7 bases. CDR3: CASSLTRENEQFF. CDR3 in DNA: TGTGCCAGCAGCTTAACGCGGGAAAATGAGCAGTTCTTC.

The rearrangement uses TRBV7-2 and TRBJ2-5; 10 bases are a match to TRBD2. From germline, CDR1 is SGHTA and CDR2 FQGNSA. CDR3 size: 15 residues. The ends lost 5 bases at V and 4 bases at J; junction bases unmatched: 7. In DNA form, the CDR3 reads TGTGCCAGCAGCCGAGCAGCTAGCGGGGGAGAGACCCAGTACTTC. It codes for CASSRAASGGETQYF.

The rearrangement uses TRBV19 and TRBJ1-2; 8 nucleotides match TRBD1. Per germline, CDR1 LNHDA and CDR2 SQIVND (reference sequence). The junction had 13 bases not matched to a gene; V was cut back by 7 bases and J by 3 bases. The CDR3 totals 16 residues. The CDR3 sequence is CASTLSGQAPDYGYTF. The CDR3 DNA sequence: TGTGCCAGTACTCTCTCGGGACAGGCCCCTGACTATGGCTACACCTTC.

The CDR3 bases are TGCGCCAGCAGTTACCCCCCAAACACTGAAGCTTTCTTT. Protein: CASSYPPNTEAFF. The chain carries TRBV5-1 and TRBJ1-1; D remains unclear. The CDR3 is made up of 13 amino acids. The germline CDR1 and CDR2 sequences are SGHRS and YFSETQ. Trimming pared 5 bases from V and 2 bases from J, leaving 10 bases between.

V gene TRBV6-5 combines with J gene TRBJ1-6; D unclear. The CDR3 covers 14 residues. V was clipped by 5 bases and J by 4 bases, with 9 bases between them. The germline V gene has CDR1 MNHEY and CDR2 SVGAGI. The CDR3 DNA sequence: TGTGCCAGCAGTGTACGGGGTTATAATTCACCCCTCCACTTT. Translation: CASSVRGYNSPLHF.

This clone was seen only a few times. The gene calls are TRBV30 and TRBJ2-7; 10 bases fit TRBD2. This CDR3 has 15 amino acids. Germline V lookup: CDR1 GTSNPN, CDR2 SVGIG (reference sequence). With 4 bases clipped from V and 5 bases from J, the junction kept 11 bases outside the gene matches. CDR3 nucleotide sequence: TGTGCCTGGACTAGCGGGAGAGCCGGGGCCCACGAGCAGTACTTC. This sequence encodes CAWTSGRAGAHEQYF.

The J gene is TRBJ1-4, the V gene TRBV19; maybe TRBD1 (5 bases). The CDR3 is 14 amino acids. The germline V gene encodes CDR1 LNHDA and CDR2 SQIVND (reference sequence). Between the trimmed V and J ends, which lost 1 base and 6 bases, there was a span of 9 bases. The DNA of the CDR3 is TGTGCCAGTAGTATAGTGTCGACAGATGAAAAACTGTTTTTT. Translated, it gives CASSIVSTDEKLFF.

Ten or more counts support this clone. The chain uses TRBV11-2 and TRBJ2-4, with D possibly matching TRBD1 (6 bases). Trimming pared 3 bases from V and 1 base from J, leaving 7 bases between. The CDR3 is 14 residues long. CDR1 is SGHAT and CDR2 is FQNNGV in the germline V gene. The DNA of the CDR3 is TGTGCCAGCAGCTTCACAGGGGCCAAAAACATTCAGTACTTC. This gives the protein CASSFTGAKNIQYF.

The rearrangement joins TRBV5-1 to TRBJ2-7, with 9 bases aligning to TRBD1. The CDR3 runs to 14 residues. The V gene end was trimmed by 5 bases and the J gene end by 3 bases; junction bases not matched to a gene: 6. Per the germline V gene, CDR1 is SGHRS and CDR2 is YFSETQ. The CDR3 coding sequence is TGCGCCAGCAGGGCCCAGGGACAGGGCTACGAGCAGTACTTC. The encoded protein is CASRAQGQGYEQYF.

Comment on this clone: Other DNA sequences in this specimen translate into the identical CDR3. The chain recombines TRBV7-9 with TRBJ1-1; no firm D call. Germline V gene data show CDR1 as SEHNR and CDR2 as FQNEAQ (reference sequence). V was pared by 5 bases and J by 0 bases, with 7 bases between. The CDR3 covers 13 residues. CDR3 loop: CASSLSMNTEAFF. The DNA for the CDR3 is TGTGCCAGCAGCCTCTCGATGAACACTGAAGCTTTCTTT.

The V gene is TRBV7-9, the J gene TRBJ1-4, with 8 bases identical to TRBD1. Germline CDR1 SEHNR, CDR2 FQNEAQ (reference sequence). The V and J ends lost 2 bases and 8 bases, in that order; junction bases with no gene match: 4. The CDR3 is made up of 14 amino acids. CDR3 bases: TGTGCCAGCAGCTTAACACAGGGGGGAGAAAAACTGTTTTTT. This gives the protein CASSLTQGGEKLFF.

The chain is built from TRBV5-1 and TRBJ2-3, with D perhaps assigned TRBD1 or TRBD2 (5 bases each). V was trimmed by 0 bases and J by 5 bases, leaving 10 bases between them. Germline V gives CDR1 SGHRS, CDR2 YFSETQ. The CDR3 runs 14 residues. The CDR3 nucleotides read TGCGCCAGCAGCTTGGCCGGGGCTAAAGATACGCAGTATTTT. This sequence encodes CASSLAGAKDTQYF.

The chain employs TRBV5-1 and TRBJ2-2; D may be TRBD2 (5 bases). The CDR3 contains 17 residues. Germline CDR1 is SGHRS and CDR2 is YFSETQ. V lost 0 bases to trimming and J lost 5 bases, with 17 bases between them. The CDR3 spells CASSLAGPGYRTGELFF. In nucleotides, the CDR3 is TGCGCCAGCAGCTTGGCGGGTCCGGGGTATCGGACCGGGGAGCTGTTTTTT.

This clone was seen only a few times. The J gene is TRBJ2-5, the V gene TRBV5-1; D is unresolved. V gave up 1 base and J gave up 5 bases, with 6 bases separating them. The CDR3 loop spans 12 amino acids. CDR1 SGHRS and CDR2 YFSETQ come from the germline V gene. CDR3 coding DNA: TGCGCCAGCAGCTTGACATCGGAGACCCAGTACTTC. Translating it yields CASSLTSETQYF.